This T cell receptor beta chain comes out of a study of blood T cells in healthy people across ages. The study's findings and limits: Calculation of diversity from one million T cells yielded estimates considered to be underestimates. Significant beta diversity loss was already apparent by age approximately 38, declining roughly linearly.

V was cut by 0 bases and J by 3 bases, with 15 bases left in between. Germline lookup yields CDR1 DFQATT and CDR2 SNEGSKA (reference sequence). The CDR3 extends over 15 amino acids. This clonotype was counted a few times. What it recognizes is unknown. Individuals who donated were healthy Caucasians from Russia aged about 6 to 95. Every donor contributed roughly 10 milliliters of peripheral blood by blood draw. A second PCR, run for about 7 to 11 cycles, used a sample-barcoded 5' primer plus a J-beta primer mix. TCRdb used MiXCR to reprocess the 5' RACE reads, holding one entry per CDR3 protein. The sample shows approximately 730,000 distinct CDR3 sequences, about 42% of them seen only once.

The gene calls are TRBV20-1 and TRBJ2-7; D is unclear. Sequenced: blood. This receptor was obtained from a woman aged 55-70 years in good health. CDR3 in amino acids: CSARDLNLGNYEQYF. In DNA form, the CDR3 reads TGCAGTGCTAGAGATCTGAACTTGGGAAACTACGAGCAGTACTTC.